This is a list of T cell receptor beta chains from one sample in a study of PD-L1 blockade in urothelial cancer. TCRdb's copy holds only in-frame clones and misses some; the assay was immunoSEQ multiplex PCR. Among 70,000 to 85,000 clones listed, roughly 90% were seen once. Sequenced material: PBMCs, taken around atezolizumab (anti-PD-L1) treatment. The receptors come from a man aged 65-85 years with urothelial cancer. Both conserved end residues are part of each CDR3. A D gene is named only where the DNA matches it firmly. Clone size is stated in some rows and not others, as once, few, many or a class when expanded.

v_call: TRBV5-4
cdr3_length: 16
clone_size: .
d_call: .
j_call: TRBJ2-5
cdr3_aa: CASSLGPKTGQETQYF
cdr3_nt: TGTGCCAGCAGCTTGGGGCCAAAGACAGGCCAAGAGACCCAGTACTTC

v_call: TRBV27
cdr3_length: 16
clone_size: .
d_call: TRBD2
j_call: TRBJ2-7
cdr3_aa: CASSRALAGNYYEQYF
cdr3_nt: TGTGCCAGCAGTCGAGCACTAGCGGGAAACTACTACGAGCAGTACTTC

v_call: TRBV9
cdr3_length: 14
clone_size: once
d_call: TRBD2
j_call: TRBJ2-5
cdr3_aa: CASSVGGGRETQYF
cdr3_nt: TGTGCCAGCAGCGTGGGGGGGGGAAGGGAGACCCAGTACTTC

v_call: TRBV11-2
cdr3_length: 17
clone_size: .
d_call: TRBD2
j_call: TRBJ2-7
cdr3_aa: CASSLDMRLAGLYEQYF
cdr3_nt: TGTGCCAGCAGCTTAGATATGAGGCTAGCGGGTCTCTACGAGCAGTACTTC

v_call: TRBV27
cdr3_length: 13
clone_size: .
d_call: TRBD1
j_call: TRBJ1-4
cdr3_aa: CASRGRGIEKLFF
cdr3_nt: TGTGCCAGCAGAGGCAGGGGGATCGAAAAACTGTTTTTT

v_call: TRBV6-1
cdr3_length: 16
clone_size: .
d_call: .
j_call: TRBJ2-1
cdr3_aa: CASSESLATVLYGQFF
cdr3_nt: TGTGCCAGCAGTGAATCATTAGCGACGGTTCTTTACGGGCAGTTCTTC

v_call: TRBV6-5
cdr3_length: 15
clone_size: .
d_call: TRBD2
j_call: TRBJ2-2
cdr3_aa: CATRVLAGVTGELFF
cdr3_nt: TGTGCCACCAGAGTTCTAGCGGGAGTCACCGGGGAGCTGTTTTTT

v_call: TRBV28
cdr3_length: 15
clone_size: .
d_call: TRBD1
j_call: TRBJ1-2
cdr3_aa: CASSRRQGARYGYTF
cdr3_nt: TGTGCCAGCAGCCGGAGACAGGGGGCCCGATATGGCTACACCTTC

v_call: TRBV19
cdr3_length: 12
clone_size: .
d_call: .
j_call: TRBJ2-7
cdr3_aa: CASSQSGYEQYF
cdr3_nt: TGTGCCAGTAGTCAGAGCGGGTACGAGCAGTACTTC

v_call: TRBV27
cdr3_length: 16
clone_size: .
d_call: TRBD1
j_call: TRBJ2-1
cdr3_aa: CASSQPGQGSYNEQFF
cdr3_nt: TGTGCCAGCAGTCAGCCGGGACAGGGCTCCTACAATGAGCAGTTCTTC

v_call: TRBV14
cdr3_length: 17
clone_size: once
d_call: TRBD2
j_call: TRBJ2-1
cdr3_aa: CASSRRTSGLIYNEQFF
cdr3_nt: TGTGCCAGCAGCCGACGGACTAGCGGGTTAATTTACAATGAGCAGTTCTTC

v_call: TRBV5-1
cdr3_length: 15
clone_size: once
d_call: TRBD1
j_call: TRBJ2-7
cdr3_aa: CASSSGQGLRDEQYF
cdr3_nt: TGCGCCAGCAGTTCGGGACAGGGGTTAAGGGACGAGCAGTACTTC

v_call: TRBV9
cdr3_length: 16
clone_size: once
d_call: .
j_call: TRBJ2-3
cdr3_aa: CASSVGNRASTDTQYF
cdr3_nt: TGTGCCAGCAGCGTAGGGAACAGGGCGAGCACAGATACGCAGTATTTT

v_call: TRBV5-1
cdr3_length: 15
clone_size: .
d_call: TRBD2
j_call: TRBJ2-5
cdr3_aa: CASCPSGANQETQYF
cdr3_nt: TGCGCCAGCTGCCCTAGCGGGGCAAACCAAGAGACCCAGTACTTC

v_call: TRBV11-2
cdr3_length: 15
clone_size: .
d_call: .
j_call: TRBJ2-1
cdr3_aa: CASSQSGVYANEQFF
cdr3_nt: TGTGCCAGCAGCCAAAGCGGCGTGTACGCCAATGAGCAGTTCTTC

v_call: TRBV11-2
cdr3_length: 13
clone_size: .
d_call: .
j_call: TRBJ2-7
cdr3_aa: CASSRTTSYEQYF
cdr3_nt: TGTGCCAGCAGCCGGACTACTTCCTACGAGCAGTACTTC

v_call: TRBV6-1
cdr3_length: 17
clone_size: once
d_call: TRBD1
j_call: TRBJ2-7
cdr3_aa: CASSAEADRGQLNEQYF
cdr3_nt: TGTGCCAGCAGTGCCGAAGCCGACAGGGGACAACTTAACGAGCAGTACTTC

v_call: TRBV14
cdr3_length: 16
clone_size: .
d_call: .
j_call: TRBJ2-1
cdr3_aa: CASSQPQGRSYNEQFF
cdr3_nt: TGTGCCAGCAGCCAACCACAGGGGAGGTCCTACAATGAGCAGTTCTTC

v_call: TRBV28
cdr3_length: 15
clone_size: .
d_call: TRBD1
j_call: TRBJ2-5
cdr3_aa: CASTKGAEYQETQYF
cdr3_nt: TGTGCCAGCACAAAGGGGGCTGAGTACCAAGAGACCCAGTACTTC

v_call: TRBV5-1
cdr3_length: 14
clone_size: few
d_call: .
j_call: TRBJ2-7
cdr3_aa: CASSLGGAAYEQYF
cdr3_nt: TGCGCCAGCAGCTTGGGTGGGGCGGCCTACGAGCAGTACTTC

v_call: TRBV5-4
cdr3_length: 12
clone_size: .
d_call: .
j_call: TRBJ2-3
cdr3_aa: CASRYQADTQYF
cdr3_nt: TGTGCCAGCAGATATCAGGCAGATACGCAGTATTTT

v_call: TRBV5-1
cdr3_length: 12
clone_size: .
d_call: .
j_call: TRBJ2-5
cdr3_aa: CASRREQETQYF
cdr3_nt: TGCGCCAGCAGAAGGGAGCAAGAGACCCAGTACTTC

v_call: TRBV28
cdr3_length: 15
clone_size: .
d_call: TRBD1
j_call: TRBJ2-7
cdr3_aa: CASSFDDRESYEQYF
cdr3_nt: TGTGCCAGCAGTTTCGATGACAGGGAATCCTACGAGCAGTACTTC

v_call: TRBV28
cdr3_length: 12
clone_size: .
d_call: .
j_call: TRBJ1-1
cdr3_aa: CAIKRVGAEAFF
cdr3_nt: TGTGCCATAAAAAGAGTAGGGGCTGAAGCTTTCTTT

v_call: TRBV10-3
cdr3_length: 14
clone_size: .
d_call: TRBD2
j_call: TRBJ2-2
cdr3_aa: CAIRGEGNTGELFF
cdr3_nt: TGTGCCATCAGGGGGGAGGGGAACACCGGGGAGCTGTTTTTT

v_call: TRBV5-5
cdr3_length: 14
clone_size: .
d_call: .
j_call: TRBJ2-1
cdr3_aa: CASSSDFRLSEQFF
cdr3_nt: TGTGCCAGCAGCTCTGATTTTCGACTGAGTGAGCAGTTCTTC

v_call: TRBV5-6
cdr3_length: 16
clone_size: .
d_call: TRBD1
j_call: TRBJ1-4
cdr3_aa: CASSLGQGLSLGKLFF
cdr3_nt: TGTGCCAGCAGCTTGGGACAGGGTTTGTCTTTGGGAAAACTGTTTTTT

v_call: TRBV18
cdr3_length: 14
clone_size: once
d_call: .
j_call: TRBJ1-4
cdr3_aa: CASSRGATNEKLFF
cdr3_nt: TGTGCCAGCTCGCGAGGTGCAACTAATGAAAAACTGTTTTTT

v_call: TRBV4-2
cdr3_length: 18
clone_size: .
d_call: TRBD2
j_call: TRBJ2-7
cdr3_aa: CASSQDPFQAGGGYEQYF
cdr3_nt: TGTGCCAGCAGCCAAGATCCCTTTCAAGCGGGAGGAGGTTACGAGCAGTACTTC

v_call: TRBV27
cdr3_length: 16
clone_size: .
d_call: .
j_call: TRBJ2-4
cdr3_aa: CASSNQTELAKNIQYF
cdr3_nt: TGTGCCAGCAGTAACCAGACAGAACTAGCCAAAAACATTCAGTACTTC

v_call: TRBV6-4
cdr3_length: 13
clone_size: .
d_call: .
j_call: TRBJ2-2
cdr3_aa: CASSAQGTGELFF
cdr3_nt: TGTGCCAGCAGTGCGCAGGGGACCGGGGAGCTGTTTTTT

v_call: TRBV4-1
cdr3_length: 17
clone_size: .
d_call: TRBD2
j_call: TRBJ2-1
cdr3_aa: CASSQVRAGITYNEQFF
cdr3_nt: TGCGCCAGCAGCCAAGTTAGAGCGGGAATCACCTACAATGAGCAGTTCTTC

v_call: TRBV6-1
cdr3_length: 13
clone_size: .
d_call: TRBD1
j_call: TRBJ1-1
cdr3_aa: CASHTGVNTEAFF
cdr3_nt: TGTGCCAGCCATACAGGGGTGAACACTGAAGCTTTCTTT

v_call: TRBV2
cdr3_length: 15
clone_size: few
d_call: TRBD1
j_call: TRBJ2-7
cdr3_aa: CASSGVGQGEYEQYF
cdr3_nt: TGTGCCAGCAGTGGTGTAGGGCAGGGGGAATACGAGCAGTACTTC

v_call: TRBV6-5
cdr3_length: 13
clone_size: .
d_call: TRBD1
j_call: TRBJ2-3
cdr3_aa: CASSPGGPDTQYF
cdr3_nt: TGTGCCAGCAGCCCAGGGGGCCCAGATACGCAGTATTTT

v_call: TRBV9
cdr3_length: 15
clone_size: .
d_call: .
j_call: TRBJ2-7
cdr3_aa: CASSVEALTTYEQYF
cdr3_nt: TGTGCCAGCAGTGTCGAGGCCCTCACCACCTACGAGCAGTACTTC

v_call: TRBV5-1
cdr3_length: 17
clone_size: .
d_call: TRBD2
j_call: TRBJ2-7
cdr3_aa: CASSLGTSRATLHEQYF
cdr3_nt: TGCGCCAGCAGCTTGGGGACTAGCAGAGCTACTCTCCACGAGCAGTACTTC

v_call: TRBV6-5
cdr3_length: 15
clone_size: .
d_call: .
j_call: TRBJ1-3
cdr3_aa: CASSYRRLSGNTIYF
cdr3_nt: TGTGCCAGCAGTTACAGGAGACTCTCTGGAAACACCATATATTTT

v_call: TRBV27
cdr3_length: 13
clone_size: .
d_call: .
j_call: TRBJ1-5
cdr3_aa: CASSPQGSQPQHF
cdr3_nt: TGTGCCAGCTCACCACAGGGATCCCAGCCCCAGCATTTT

v_call: TRBV10-3
cdr3_length: 18
clone_size: .
d_call: TRBD2
j_call: TRBJ2-2
cdr3_aa: CAISGGTSGKKSAGELFF
cdr3_nt: TGTGCCATCAGTGGGGGGACTAGCGGGAAAAAAAGCGCCGGGGAGCTGTTTTTT

v_call: TRBV19
cdr3_length: 15
clone_size: .
d_call: .
j_call: TRBJ2-5
cdr3_aa: CASSINAQGRETQYF
cdr3_nt: TGTGCCAGTAGTATAAATGCACAGGGTAGGGAGACCCAGTACTTC

v_call: TRBV5-1
cdr3_length: 13
clone_size: few
d_call: .
j_call: TRBJ2-1
cdr3_aa: CASSLARGNEQFF
cdr3_nt: TGCGCCAGCAGCTTGGCGAGAGGGAATGAGCAGTTCTTC

v_call: TRBV2
cdr3_length: 12
clone_size: .
d_call: .
j_call: TRBJ1-1
cdr3_aa: CASGRQNTEAFF
cdr3_nt: TGTGCCAGCGGCAGACAGAACACTGAAGCTTTCTTT

v_call: TRBV7-6
cdr3_length: 14
clone_size: .
d_call: .
j_call: TRBJ2-5
cdr3_aa: CASSLGQHQETQYF
cdr3_nt: TGTGCCAGCAGCTTAGGACAGCACCAAGAGACCCAGTACTTC

v_call: TRBV7-7
cdr3_length: 13
clone_size: .
d_call: .
j_call: TRBJ2-7
cdr3_aa: CASSSDREGEQYF
cdr3_nt: TGTGCCAGCAGCTCGGACAGGGAGGGAGAGCAGTACTTC

v_call: TRBV7-3
cdr3_length: 16
clone_size: .
d_call: .
j_call: TRBJ2-3
cdr3_aa: CASSLQGSPSTDTQYF
cdr3_nt: TGTGCCAGCAGCTTACAGGGGTCCCCCTCCACAGATACGCAGTATTTT

v_call: TRBV5-1
cdr3_length: 15
clone_size: .
d_call: TRBD2
j_call: TRBJ2-7
cdr3_aa: CASSKGLAGVYEQYF
cdr3_nt: TGCGCCAGCAGCAAGGGACTAGCGGGAGTCTACGAGCAGTACTTC

v_call: TRBV28
cdr3_length: 12
clone_size: .
d_call: .
j_call: TRBJ2-7
cdr3_aa: CASNNRAYEQYF
cdr3_nt: TGTGCCAGCAACAACAGGGCCTACGAGCAGTACTTC

v_call: TRBV28
cdr3_length: 12
clone_size: .
d_call: .
j_call: TRBJ1-4
cdr3_aa: CASSPLEEKLFF
cdr3_nt: TGTGCCAGCAGTCCCCTAGAGGAAAAACTGTTTTTT

v_call: TRBV28
cdr3_length: 16
clone_size: .
d_call: TRBD1
j_call: TRBJ2-1
cdr3_aa: CASSSEGQAFYNEQFF
cdr3_nt: TGTGCCAGCAGTTCGGAGGGACAGGCCTTCTACAATGAGCAGTTCTTC

v_call: TRBV10-1
cdr3_length: 15
clone_size: .
d_call: TRBD1
j_call: TRBJ1-3
cdr3_aa: CATSVSTGLENTIYF
cdr3_nt: TGCGCCACCTCGGTGTCGACAGGGCTGGAAAACACCATATATTTT

v_call: TRBV27
cdr3_length: 15
clone_size: .
d_call: .
j_call: TRBJ2-7
cdr3_aa: CASSGALGGIYEQYF
cdr3_nt: TGTGCCAGCAGTGGGGCCCTTGGGGGGATCTACGAGCAGTACTTC

v_call: TRBV5-6
cdr3_length: 16
clone_size: .
d_call: .
j_call: TRBJ2-3
cdr3_aa: CASSLRKAVLTDTQYF
cdr3_nt: TGTGCCAGCAGCTTAAGGAAAGCGGTTCTCACAGATACGCAGTATTTT